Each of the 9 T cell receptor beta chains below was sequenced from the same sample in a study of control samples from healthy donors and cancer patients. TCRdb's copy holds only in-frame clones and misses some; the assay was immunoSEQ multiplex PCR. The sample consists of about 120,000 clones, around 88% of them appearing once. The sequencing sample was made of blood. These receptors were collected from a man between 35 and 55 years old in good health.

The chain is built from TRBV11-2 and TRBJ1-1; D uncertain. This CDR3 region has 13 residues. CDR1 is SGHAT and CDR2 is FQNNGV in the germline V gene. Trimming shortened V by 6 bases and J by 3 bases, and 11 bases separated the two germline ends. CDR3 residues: CASSIGFHTEAFF. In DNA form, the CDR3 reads TGTGCCAGCAGTATCGGGTTTCACACTGAAGCTTTCTTT.

CDR3 loop: CASSMEGFGVLAKNIQYF. CDR3 DNA sequence: TGTGCCAGTAGTATGGAAGGCTTTGGGGTCCTAGCCAAAAACATTCAGTACTTC. This sequence joins TRBV19 and TRBJ2-4; D unclear. V shed 3 bases and J shed 0 bases, with 18 bases lying between them. Germline assignment: CDR1 LNHDA and CDR2 SQIVND (reference sequence). The CDR3 covers 18 residues.

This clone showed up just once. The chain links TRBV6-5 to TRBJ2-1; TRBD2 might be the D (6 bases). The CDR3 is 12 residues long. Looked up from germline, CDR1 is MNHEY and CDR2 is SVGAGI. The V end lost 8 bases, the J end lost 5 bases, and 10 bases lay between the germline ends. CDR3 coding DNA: TGTGCCAGCCGGGACTTCCACAATGAGCAGTTCTTC. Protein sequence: CASRDFHNEQFF.

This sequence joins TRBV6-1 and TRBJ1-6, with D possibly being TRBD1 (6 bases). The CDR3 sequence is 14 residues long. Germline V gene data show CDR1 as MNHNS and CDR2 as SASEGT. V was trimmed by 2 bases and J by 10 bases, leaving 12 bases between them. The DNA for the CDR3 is TGTGCCAGCAGTGAACGGGGGGCGAGATCACCCCTCCACTTT. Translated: CASSERGARSPLHF.

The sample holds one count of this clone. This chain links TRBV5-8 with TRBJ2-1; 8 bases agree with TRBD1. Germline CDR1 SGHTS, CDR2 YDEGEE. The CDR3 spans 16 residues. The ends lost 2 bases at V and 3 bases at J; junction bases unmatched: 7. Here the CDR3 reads CASSFFQGASYNEQFF. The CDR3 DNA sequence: TGTGCCAGCAGCTTTTTCCAGGGGGCGAGCTACAATGAGCAGTTCTTC.

As DNA, the CDR3 is TGTGCCAGCAGCTTGTCAGGGGCTGGCGAAAAACTGTTTTTT. As protein: CASSLSGAGEKLFF. The V gene is TRBV5-5, the J gene TRBJ1-4; weak D call: TRBD1 (6 bases). V lost 1 base and J 8 bases, leaving 12 bases between the germline ends. CDR1 is SGHKS and CDR2 is YYEKEE in the germline V gene (reference sequence). The CDR3 is 14 amino acids.

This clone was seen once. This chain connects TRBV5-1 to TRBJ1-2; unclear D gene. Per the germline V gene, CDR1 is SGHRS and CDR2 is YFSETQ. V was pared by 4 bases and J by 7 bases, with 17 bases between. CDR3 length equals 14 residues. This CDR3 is CASSLDTRGGGYTF. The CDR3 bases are TGCGCCAGCAGCCTAGACACACGGGGAGGTGGCTACACCTTC.

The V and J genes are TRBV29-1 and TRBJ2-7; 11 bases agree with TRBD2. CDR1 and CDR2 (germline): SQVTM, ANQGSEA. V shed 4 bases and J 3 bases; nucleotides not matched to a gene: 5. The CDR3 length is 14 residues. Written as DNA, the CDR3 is TGCAGCGTTGTTCTAGCGGGGGGAAGCTACGAGCAGTACTTC. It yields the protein CSVVLAGGSYEQYF.

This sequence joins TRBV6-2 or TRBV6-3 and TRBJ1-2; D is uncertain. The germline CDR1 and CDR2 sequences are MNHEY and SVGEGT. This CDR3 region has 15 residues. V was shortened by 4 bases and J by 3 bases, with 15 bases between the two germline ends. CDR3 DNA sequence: TGTGCCAGCAGTTCAAACCCCGGGGTAGACTATGGCTACACCTTC. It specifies CASSSNPGVDYGYTF.